The clone carrying this TCR beta chain showed up many times. Its cognate antigen is unknown. The sample originates from a study of CD8 T cells in ankylosing spondylitis. This CDR3 is built from 17 residues. Germline V gives CDR1 LNHNV, CDR2 YYDKDF (reference sequence). After removal of 0 bases from V and 1 base from J, the junction contained 5 bases not matched to a gene. A single record per CDR3 protein comes from TCRdb applying MiXCR to the 5' RACE reads. The repertoire has fewer than 650,000 distinct CDR3 sequences, about 13% of them found once; the top ten carry approximately 6.3%. Study outcomes and limitations: Within ankylosing spondylitis blood, a TCR beta motif made up of eight highly homologous variants appeared to be characteristic.

The sequence derives from a male donor with ankylosing spondylitis. The sample consisted of blood, either unsorted or a sorted T cell fraction (not recorded which). The rearrangement uses TRBV15 and TRBJ2-2; 7 bases align to TRBD1. CDR3 sequence (DNA): TGTGCCACCAGCAGAGATAAGACAGGGATGAACACCGGGGAGCTGTTTTTT. The encoded protein is CATSRDKTGMNTGELFF.